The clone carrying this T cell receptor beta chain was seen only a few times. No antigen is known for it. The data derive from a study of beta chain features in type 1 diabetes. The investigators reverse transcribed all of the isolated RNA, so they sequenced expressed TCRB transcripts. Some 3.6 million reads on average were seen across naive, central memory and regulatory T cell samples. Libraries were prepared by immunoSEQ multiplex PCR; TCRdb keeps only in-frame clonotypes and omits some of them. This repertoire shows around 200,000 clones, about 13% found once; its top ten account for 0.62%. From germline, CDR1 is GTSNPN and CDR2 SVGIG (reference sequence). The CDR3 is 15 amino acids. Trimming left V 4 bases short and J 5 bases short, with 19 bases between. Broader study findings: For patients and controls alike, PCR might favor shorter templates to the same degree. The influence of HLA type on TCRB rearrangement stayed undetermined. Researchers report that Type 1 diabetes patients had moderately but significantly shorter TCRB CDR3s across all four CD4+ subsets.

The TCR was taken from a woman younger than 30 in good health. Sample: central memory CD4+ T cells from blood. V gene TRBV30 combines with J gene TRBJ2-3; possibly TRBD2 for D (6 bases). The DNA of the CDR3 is TGTGCCTGGATTGGAAAGGGAGGCCGGGGAGATACGCAGTATTTT. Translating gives CAWIGKGGRGDTQYF.